The clone carrying this TCR beta chain was seen a handful of times. This sample was included in a study of patients and donors after allogeneic stem cell transplantation. TCRdb reprocessed the RT-PCR reads with MiXCR, giving one entry per CDR3 protein. The data show roughly 200,000 distinct CDR3 sequences, roughly 38% seen once. The V gene's germline CDR1 is SNHLY and CDR2 FYNNEI. Trimming left V 7 bases short and J 0 bases short, with 12 bases between. The CDR3 sequence is 14 residues long. J is TRBJ1-2 and V is TRBV2; D perhaps matches TRBD1 (5 bases). Sequencing was done on a sample of blood, either unsorted or a sorted T cell fraction (not recorded which). This receptor was obtained from a human donor who was either an allogeneic HSCT recipient or a stem cell or donor lymphocyte infusion donor (not recorded which). It is not recorded whose cells these are; they may come from a transplant donor. The CDR3 sequence is CASTDRASNYGYTF. Written as DNA, the CDR3 is TGTGCCAGCACAGACAGAGCCTCTAACTATGGCTACACCTTC.